The rows below give T cell receptor beta chains drawn from one sample of a study of beta chain features in type 1 diabetes. Sequenced by immunoSEQ multiplex PCR; TCRdb stores in-frame clones only, minus some. The sample records around 110,000 clones, 16% being singletons. Sequencing was carried out using central memory CD4+ T cells from blood. The receptor source for this set is a young man with type 1 diabetes. The CDR3 runs from the conserved cysteine through the conserved F or W.

TRBJ2-5 TRBV7-2 CASSSRSGQTQYF
TRBJ2-3 TRBV4-2 CASSQDPGLTDTQYF
TRBJ2-7 TRBV7-2 CASSFGGSSYEQYF
TRBJ1-4 TRBV7-2 CASSLDRGKLFF
TRBJ2-6 TRBV5-1 CASSPSGANVLTF
TRBJ2-1 TRBV19 CASSLPGNYNEQFF
TRBJ2-5 TRBV29-1 CGATPGGLKTQYF
TRBJ1-6 TRBV30 CAWRVGHINSPLHF
TRBJ2-5 TRBV7-2 CASSLELLATQYF
TRBJ1-1 TRBV29-1 CSAQGGEAFF
TRBJ2-7 TRBV6-6 CASSYSGGSEGEQYF
TRBJ2-3 TRBV29-1 CSVERTGPGDTQYF
TRBJ2-6 TRBV9 CASSSQGAGANVLTF
TRBJ1-2 TRBV29-1 CSTTRRVYGYTF
TRBJ2-7 TRBV5-1 CASSLSQPGDHEQYF
TRBJ2-3 TRBV7-6 CASSPRYRASTDTQYF
TRBJ2-6 TRBV27 CASSSQGAGANVLTF
TRBJ2-1 TRBV29-1 CSVEPVVDEQFF
TRBJ2-7 TRBV5-4 CASSLAGSPTGQYF
TRBJ1-3 TRBV30 CAWESWVSGNTIYF
TRBJ1-4 TRBV10-3 CAISEFRAPNEKLFF
TRBJ1-2 TRBV29-1 CSVEEGAGGYTF
TRBJ2-6 TRBV7-3 CASSLTGQGSSGANVLTF
TRBJ2-5 TRBV7-2 CASSFGRGETQYF
TRBJ2-5 TRBV7-2 CASSPLAQETQYF
TRBJ2-3 TRBV5-4 CASSFMLAGGTDTQYF
TRBJ2-1 TRBV7-2 CASSPNLAGTYNEQFF
TRBJ2-3 TRBV6-6 CASSYAPSGPTDTQYF
TRBJ2-7 TRBV7-8 CASSLTFTGSYEQYF
TRBJ2-5 TRBV11-3 CASSPTPGQGIETQYF
TRBJ2-1 TRBV6-4 CASSDSSTGRNEQFF
TRBJ2-2 TRBV25-1 CASSREWGQGRTGELFF
TRBJ2-7 TRBV7-9 CASSLAALSYEQYF
TRBJ2-5 TRBV29-1 CSVGGPSGGETQYF
TRBJ1-6 TRBV30 CAWSVVGQGNSPLHF
TRBJ2-1 TRBV2 CASSEGTYNEQFF
TRBJ1-2 TRBV29-1 CSVDPANYGYTF
TRBJ2-1 TRBV7-9 CASSSGTSDRNQFF
TRBJ1-2 TRBV7-2 CASSLGGAYYGYTF
TRBJ1-1 TRBV29-1 CSSRGGGTEAFF
TRBJ2-1 TRBV2 CASRAALSYNEQFF
TRBJ1-2 TRBV6-6 CAIWGGNYGYTF
TRBJ1-2 TRBV14 CASSQDLVGGYTF
TRBJ1-4 TRBV9 CASSATGGADEKLFF
TRBJ1-5 TRBV30 CAWSVGDRETYSNQPQHF
TRBJ1-3 TRBV30 CAWSQGTGNTIYF
TRBJ2-5 TRBV11-2 CASSLNQETQYF